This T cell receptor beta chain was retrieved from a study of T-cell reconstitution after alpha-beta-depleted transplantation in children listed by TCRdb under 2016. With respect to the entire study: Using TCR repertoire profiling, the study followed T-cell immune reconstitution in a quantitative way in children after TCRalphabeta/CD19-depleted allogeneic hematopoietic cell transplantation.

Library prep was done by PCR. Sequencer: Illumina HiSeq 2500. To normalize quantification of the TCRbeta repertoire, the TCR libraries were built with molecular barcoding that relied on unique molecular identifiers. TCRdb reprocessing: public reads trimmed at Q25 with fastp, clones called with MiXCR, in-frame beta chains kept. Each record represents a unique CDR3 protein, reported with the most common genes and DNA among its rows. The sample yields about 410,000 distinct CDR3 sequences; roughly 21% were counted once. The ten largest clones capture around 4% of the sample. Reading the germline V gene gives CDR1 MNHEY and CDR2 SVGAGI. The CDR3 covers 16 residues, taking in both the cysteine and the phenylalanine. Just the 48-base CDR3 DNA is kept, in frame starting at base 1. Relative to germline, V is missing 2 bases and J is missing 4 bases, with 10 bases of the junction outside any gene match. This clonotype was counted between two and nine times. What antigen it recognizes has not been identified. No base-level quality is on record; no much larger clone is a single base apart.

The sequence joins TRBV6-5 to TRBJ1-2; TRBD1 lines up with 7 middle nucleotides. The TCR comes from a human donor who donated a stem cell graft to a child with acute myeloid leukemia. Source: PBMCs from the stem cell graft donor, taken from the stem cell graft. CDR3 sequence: CASSYRTGAGGYGYTF. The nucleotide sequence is TGTGCCAGCAGTTACCGTACAGGGGCCGGGGGCTATGGCTACACCTTC.